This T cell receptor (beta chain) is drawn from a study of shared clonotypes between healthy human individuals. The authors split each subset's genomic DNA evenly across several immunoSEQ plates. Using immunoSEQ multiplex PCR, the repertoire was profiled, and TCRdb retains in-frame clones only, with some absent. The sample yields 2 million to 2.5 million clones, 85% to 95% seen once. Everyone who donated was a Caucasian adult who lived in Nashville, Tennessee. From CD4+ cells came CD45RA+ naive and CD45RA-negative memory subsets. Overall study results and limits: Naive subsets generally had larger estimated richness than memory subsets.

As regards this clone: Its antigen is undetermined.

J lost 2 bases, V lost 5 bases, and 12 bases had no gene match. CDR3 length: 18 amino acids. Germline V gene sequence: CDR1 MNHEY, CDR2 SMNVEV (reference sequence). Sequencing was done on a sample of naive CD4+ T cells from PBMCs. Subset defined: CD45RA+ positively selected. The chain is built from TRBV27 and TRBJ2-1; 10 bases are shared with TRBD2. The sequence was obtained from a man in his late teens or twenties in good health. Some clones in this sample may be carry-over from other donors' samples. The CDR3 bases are TGTGCCAGCAGTCCCAAAAAGGTAGCGGGAGGAGCCTACAATGAGCAGTTCTTC. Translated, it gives CASSPKKVAGGAYNEQFF.